Reported below is one T cell receptor (beta chain). The data are from a study of T cell changes during pregnancy in multiple sclerosis. With 0 bases removed from V and 7 bases from J, the gap between germline ends came to 13 bases. The CDR3 sequence is 15 residues long. Per the germline V gene, CDR1 is MNHNY and CDR2 is SVGAGI (reference sequence). TCRdb keeps only in-frame clones here, not all; method: immunoSEQ multiplex PCR. This sample yields about 80,000 clones, of which 89% are seen a single time; around 2% belongs to the top ten. The sequence derives from a female donor with multiple sclerosis, enrolled in a pregnancy study. V and J are TRBV6-6 and TRBJ2-1, with D tentatively TRBD1 (5 bases). The specimen was peripheral blood, collected before pregnancy. CDR3 region: CASSYSPGLGNEQFF. CDR3 nucleotide sequence: TGTGCCAGCAGTTACTCCCCAGGGCTCGGGAATGAGCAGTTCTTC.